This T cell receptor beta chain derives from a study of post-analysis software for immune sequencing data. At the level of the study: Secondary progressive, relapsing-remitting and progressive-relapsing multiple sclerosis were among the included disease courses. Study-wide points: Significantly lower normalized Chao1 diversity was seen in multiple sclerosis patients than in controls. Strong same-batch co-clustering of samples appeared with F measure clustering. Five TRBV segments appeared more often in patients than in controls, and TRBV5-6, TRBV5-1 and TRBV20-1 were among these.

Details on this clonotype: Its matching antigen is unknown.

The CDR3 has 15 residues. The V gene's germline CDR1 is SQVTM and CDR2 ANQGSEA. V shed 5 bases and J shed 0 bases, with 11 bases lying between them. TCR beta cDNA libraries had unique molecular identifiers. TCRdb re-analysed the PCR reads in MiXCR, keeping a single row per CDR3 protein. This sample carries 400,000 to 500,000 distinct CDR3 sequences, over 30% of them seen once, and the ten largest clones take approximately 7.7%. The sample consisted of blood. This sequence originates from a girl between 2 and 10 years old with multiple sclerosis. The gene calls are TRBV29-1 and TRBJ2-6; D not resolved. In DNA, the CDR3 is TGCAGCGTTCCGGAGAGGACCTCTGGGGCCAACGTCCTGACTTTC. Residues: CSVPERTSGANVLTF.